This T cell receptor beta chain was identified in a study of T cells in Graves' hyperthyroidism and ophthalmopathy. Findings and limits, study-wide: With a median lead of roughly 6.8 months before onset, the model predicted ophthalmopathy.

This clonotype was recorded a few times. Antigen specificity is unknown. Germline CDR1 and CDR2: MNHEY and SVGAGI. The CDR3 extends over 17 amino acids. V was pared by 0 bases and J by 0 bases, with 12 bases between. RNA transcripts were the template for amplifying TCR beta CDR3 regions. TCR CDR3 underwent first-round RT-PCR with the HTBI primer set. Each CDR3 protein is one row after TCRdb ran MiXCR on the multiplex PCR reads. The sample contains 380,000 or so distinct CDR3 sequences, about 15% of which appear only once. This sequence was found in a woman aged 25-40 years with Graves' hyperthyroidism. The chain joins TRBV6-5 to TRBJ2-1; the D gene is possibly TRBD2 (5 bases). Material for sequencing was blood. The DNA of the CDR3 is TGTGCCAGCAGTTACTCGAGGGTGGCGGCCTCCTACAATGAGCAGTTCTTC. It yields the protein CASSYSRVAASYNEQFF.